This TCR beta chain was profiled in a study of T cell repertoires in cytomegalovirus infection. Across the study: CMV infection together with matching HLA type was indicated by public TCR beta signatures.

TCRdb used MiXCR to reprocess the reads, holding one entry per CDR3 protein. The sample includes hundreds of thousands of distinct CDR3 sequences, approximately 40% of them seen just once. This CDR3 region has 14 residues. Looked up from germline, CDR1 is SGDLS and CDR2 is YYNGEE. This clonotype was seen once. Sequences were obtained from PBMCs. This receptor was taken from a human donor in good health (CMV status not recorded). Some clones in this sample may be carry-over from other donors' samples. The chain is built from TRBV9 and TRBJ1-6, with D perhaps TRBD1 (5 bases). This CDR3 reads CYSSLGTPNSPLHF. The CDR3 bases are TGTTACAGCAGCTTAGGGACGCCGAATTCACCCCTCCACTTT.